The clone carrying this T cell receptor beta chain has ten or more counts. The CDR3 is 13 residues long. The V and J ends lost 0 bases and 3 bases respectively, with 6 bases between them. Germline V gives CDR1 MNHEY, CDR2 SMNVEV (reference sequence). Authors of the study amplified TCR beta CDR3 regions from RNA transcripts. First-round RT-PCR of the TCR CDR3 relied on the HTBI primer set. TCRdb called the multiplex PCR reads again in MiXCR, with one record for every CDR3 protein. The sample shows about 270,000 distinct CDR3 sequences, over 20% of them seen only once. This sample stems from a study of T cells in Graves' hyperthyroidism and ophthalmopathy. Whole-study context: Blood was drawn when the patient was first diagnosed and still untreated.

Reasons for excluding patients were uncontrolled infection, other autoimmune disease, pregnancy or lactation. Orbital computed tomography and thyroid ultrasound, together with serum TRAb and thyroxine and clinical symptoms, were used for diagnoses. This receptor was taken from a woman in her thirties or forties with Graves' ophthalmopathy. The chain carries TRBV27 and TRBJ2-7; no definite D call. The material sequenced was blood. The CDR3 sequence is CASSLSWDYEQYF. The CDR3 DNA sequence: TGTGCCAGCAGTTTATCGTGGGACTACGAGCAGTACTTC.